This T cell receptor beta chain was recorded in a study of radiation and T cells in renal cell carcinoma. Turning to the study itself: Nephrectomy followed 15 Gy stereotactic body radiation by 4 weeks.

This sample's time point: baseline pretreatment blood. Treatment in this sample: 15 Gy SBRT to primary tumor, nephrectomy 4 weeks later. The patient's renal cell carcinoma had clear cell pathology. The CDR3 loop spans 15 amino acids. V was pared by 5 bases and J by 0 bases, with 10 bases between. Germline CDR1 is MRHNA and CDR2 is SNTAGT. The assay was immunoSEQ multiplex PCR, and TCRdb's table has in-frame clones only and misses some. The top ten clones hold roughly 7.2% of a sample with about 59,000 clones, roughly 79% of them seen once. The sequence was collected from a man aged 55 to 70 with renal cell carcinoma. The starting material was blood, obtained from a patient whose treatment included radiotherapy and nephrectomy. The chain combines TRBV6-4 with TRBJ1-4, with TRBD1 as a possible D gene (5 bases). The CDR3 DNA follows: TGTGCCAGCAGTCGCTCAGGGTCAACTAATGAAAAACTGTTTTTT. Translated: CASSRSGSTNEKLFF.